This T cell receptor beta chain is drawn from a study of blood T cell repertoires in COVID-19. Study overall: Some COVID-19 samples were acute and others convalescent; all came from the United States, Italy and Spain. Sample material is recorded as cDNA or gDNA derived from T cells, B-cell-depleted T cells, or PBMCs.

The table came from immunoSEQ multiplex PCR; TCRdb's copy has only in-frame clones and leaves some out. The repertoire holds about 260,000 clones, 80% to 90% seen once, with 4.2% in the top ten. Sequences were obtained from peripheral blood. This sequence was found in a man in his 60s with acute or convalescent COVID-19.

The CDR3 reads CASTLRPGEGIYEQYF. CDR3 in DNA: TGTGCCAGCACCCTTCGCCCGGGAGAGGGGATCTACGAGCAGTACTTC. The V call is TRBV28, the J call TRBJ2-7; D perhaps matches TRBD2 (6 bases). V dropped 7 bases and J dropped 3 bases, with 22 bases sitting between them. Germline CDR1 is MDHEN and CDR2 is SYDVKM. The CDR3 length is 16 residues.